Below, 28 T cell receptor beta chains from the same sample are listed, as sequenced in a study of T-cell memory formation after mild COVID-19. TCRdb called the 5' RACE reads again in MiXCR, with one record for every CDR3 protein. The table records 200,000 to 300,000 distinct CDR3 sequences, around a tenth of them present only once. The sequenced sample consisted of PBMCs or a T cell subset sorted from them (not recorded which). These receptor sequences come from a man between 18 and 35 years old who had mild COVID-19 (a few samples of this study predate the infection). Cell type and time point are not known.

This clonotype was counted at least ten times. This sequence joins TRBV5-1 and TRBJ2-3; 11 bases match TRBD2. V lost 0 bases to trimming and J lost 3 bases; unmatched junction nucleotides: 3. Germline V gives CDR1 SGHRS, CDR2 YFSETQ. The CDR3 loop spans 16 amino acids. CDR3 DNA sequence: TGCGCCAGCAGCTTGGCTACTAGCGGGGGAACAGATACGCAGTATTTT. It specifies CASSLATSGGTDTQYF.

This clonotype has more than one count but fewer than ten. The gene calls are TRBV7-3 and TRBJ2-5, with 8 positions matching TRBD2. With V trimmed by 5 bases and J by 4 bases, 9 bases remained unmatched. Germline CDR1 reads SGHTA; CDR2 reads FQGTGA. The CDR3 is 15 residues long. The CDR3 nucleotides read TGTGCCAGCAGCCCGTGGACTAGCTCCCGAGAGACCCAGTACTTC. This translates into CASSPWTSSRETQYF.

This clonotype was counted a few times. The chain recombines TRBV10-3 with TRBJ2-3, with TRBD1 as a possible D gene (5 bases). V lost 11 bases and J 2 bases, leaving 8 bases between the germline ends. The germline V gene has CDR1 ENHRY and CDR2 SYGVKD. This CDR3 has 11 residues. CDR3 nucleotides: TGTGCCGCCAGGGCCACAGATACGCAGTATTTT. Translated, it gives CAARATDTQYF.

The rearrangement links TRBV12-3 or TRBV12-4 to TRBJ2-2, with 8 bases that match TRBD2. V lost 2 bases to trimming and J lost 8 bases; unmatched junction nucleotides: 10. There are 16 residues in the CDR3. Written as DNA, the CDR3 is TGTGCCAGCAGTTTACAGGGGACTAGTCCTTTAGGGGAGCTGTTTTTT. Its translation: CASSLQGTSPLGELFF.

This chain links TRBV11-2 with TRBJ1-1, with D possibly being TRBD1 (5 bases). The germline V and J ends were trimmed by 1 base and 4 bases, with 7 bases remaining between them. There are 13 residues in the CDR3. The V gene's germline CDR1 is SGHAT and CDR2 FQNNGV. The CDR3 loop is CASSLARGTEAFF. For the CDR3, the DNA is TGTGCCAGCAGCTTAGCTAGGGGCACTGAAGCTTTCTTT. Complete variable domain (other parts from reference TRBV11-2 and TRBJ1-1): EAGVAQSPRYKIIEKRQSVAFWCNPISGHATLYWYQQILGQGPKLLIQFQNNGVVDDSQLPKDRFSAERLKGVDSTLKIQPAKLEDSAVYLCASSLARGTEAFFGQGTRLTVV.

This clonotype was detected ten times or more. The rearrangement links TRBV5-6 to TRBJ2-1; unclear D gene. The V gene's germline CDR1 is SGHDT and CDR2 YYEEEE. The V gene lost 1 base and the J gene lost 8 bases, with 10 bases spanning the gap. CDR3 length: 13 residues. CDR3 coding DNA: TGTGCCAGCAGCTTGTCTAGTTGGGATGAGCAGTTCTTC. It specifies CASSLSSWDEQFF.

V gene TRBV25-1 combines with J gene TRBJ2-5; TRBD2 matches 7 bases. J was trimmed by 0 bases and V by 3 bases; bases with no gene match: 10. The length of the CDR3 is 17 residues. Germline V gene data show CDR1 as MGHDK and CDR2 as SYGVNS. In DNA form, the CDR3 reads TGTGCCAGCAGTGACGGTCCGGGGAGGGTGTACCAAGAGACCCAGTACTTC. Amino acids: CASSDGPGRVYQETQYF.

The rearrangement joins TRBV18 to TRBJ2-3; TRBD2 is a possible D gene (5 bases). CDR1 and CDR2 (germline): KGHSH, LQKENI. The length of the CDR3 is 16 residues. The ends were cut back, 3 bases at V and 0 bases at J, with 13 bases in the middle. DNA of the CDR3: TGTGCCAGCTCACCCGTGGGTCGGGGTAGCACAGATACGCAGTATTTT. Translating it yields CASSPVGRGSTDTQYF.

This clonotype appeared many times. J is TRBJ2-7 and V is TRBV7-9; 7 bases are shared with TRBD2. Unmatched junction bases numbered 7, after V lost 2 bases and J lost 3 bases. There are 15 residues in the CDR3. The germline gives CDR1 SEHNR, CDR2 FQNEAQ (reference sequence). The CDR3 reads CASSLYSGEGYEQYV. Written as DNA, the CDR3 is TGTGCCAGCAGCTTATACAGCGGGGAGGGCTACGAGCAGTACGTC.

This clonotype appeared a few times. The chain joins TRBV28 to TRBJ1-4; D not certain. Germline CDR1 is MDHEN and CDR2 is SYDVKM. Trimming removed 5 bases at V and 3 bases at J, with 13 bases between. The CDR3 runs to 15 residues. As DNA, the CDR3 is TGTGCCAGCAGTGCGTTCAGCGGCTCTAATGAAAAACTGTTTTTT. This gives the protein CASSAFSGSNEKLFF.

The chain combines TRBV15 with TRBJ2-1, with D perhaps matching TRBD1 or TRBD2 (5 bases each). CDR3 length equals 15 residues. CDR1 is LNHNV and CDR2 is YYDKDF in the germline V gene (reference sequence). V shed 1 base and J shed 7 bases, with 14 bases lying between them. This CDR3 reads CATSRAPGPGNEQFF. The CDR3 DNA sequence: TGTGCCACCAGCAGAGCACCGGGACCGGGGAATGAGCAGTTCTTC.

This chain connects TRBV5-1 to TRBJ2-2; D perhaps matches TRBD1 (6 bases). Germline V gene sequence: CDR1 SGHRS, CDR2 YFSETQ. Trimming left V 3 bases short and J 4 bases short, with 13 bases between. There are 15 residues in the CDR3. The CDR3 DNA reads TGCGCCAGCAGCTACGGACAGAGGAGCACCGGGGAGCTGTTTTTT. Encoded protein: CASSYGQRSTGELFF.

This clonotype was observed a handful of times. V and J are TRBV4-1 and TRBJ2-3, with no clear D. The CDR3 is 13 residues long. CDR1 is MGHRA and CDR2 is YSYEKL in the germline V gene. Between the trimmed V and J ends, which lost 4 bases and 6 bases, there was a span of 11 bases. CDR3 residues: CASSPRDKDTQYF. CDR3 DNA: TGCGCCAGCAGCCCAAGAGATAAGGATACGCAGTATTTT.

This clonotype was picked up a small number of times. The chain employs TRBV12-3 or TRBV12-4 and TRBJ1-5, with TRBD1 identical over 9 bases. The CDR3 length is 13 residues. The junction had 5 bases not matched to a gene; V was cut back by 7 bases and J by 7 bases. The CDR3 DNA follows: TGTGCCAGCACCCGGACAGGGGAACAGCCCCAGCATTTT. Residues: CASTRTGEQPQHF.

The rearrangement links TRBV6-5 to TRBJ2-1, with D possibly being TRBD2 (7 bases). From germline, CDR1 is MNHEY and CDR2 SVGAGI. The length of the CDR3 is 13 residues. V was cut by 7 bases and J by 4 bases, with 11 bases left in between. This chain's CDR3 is CASKGGAYNEQFF. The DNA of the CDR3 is TGTGCCAGCAAAGGGGGGGCTTACAATGAGCAGTTCTTC.

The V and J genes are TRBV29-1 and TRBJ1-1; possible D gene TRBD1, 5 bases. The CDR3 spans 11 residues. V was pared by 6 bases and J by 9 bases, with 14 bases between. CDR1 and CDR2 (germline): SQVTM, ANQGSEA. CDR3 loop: CSVAGLSKAFF. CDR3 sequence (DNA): TGCAGCGTGGCAGGGCTTTCGAAAGCTTTCTTT.

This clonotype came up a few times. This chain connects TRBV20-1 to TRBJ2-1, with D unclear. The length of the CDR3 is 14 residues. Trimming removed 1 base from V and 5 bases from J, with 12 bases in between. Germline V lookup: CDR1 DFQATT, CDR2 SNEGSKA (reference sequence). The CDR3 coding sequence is TGCAGTGCTAGAGCGGTAGTAGGAAACAATGAGCAGTTCTTC. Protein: CSARAVVGNNEQFF.

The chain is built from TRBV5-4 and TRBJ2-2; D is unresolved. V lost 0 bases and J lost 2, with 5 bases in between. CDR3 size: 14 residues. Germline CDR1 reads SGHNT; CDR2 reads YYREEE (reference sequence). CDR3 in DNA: TGTGCCAGCAGCTTGGATGTCAACACCGGGGAGCTGTTTTTT. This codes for CASSLDVNTGELFF.

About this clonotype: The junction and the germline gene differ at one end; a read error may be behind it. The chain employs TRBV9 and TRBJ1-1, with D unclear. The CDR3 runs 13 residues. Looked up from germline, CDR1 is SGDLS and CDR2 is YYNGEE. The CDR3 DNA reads TGTGCCAGCAGCGTAGGTGGGCGGACTGAAGCTTACTTT. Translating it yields CASSVGGRTEAYF.

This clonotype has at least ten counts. As DNA, the CDR3 is TGCGCCAGCAGCTTAGTAGAGAGAGACCCCTATGGCTACACCTTC. Protein: CASSLVERDPYGYTF. The chain joins TRBV5-1 to TRBJ1-2; the D is unclear. The CDR3 loop spans 15 amino acids. Trimming removed 2 bases at V and 4 bases at J, with 15 bases between. Germline CDR1 SGHRS, CDR2 YFSETQ.

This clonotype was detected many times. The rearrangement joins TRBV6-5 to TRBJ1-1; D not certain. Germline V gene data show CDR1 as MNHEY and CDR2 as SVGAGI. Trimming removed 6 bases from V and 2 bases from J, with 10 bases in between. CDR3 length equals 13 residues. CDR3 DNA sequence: TGTGCCAGCAGCCACCGGGCCAACACTGAAGCTTTCTTT. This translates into CASSHRANTEAFF.

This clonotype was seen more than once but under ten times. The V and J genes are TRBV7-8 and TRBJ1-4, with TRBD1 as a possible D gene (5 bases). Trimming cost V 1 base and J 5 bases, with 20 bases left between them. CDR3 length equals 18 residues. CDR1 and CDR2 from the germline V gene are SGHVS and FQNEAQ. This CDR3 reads CASSLDEPQTAPNEKLFF. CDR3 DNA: TGTGCCAGCAGCTTAGACGAGCCCCAGACAGCTCCGAATGAAAAACTGTTTTTT. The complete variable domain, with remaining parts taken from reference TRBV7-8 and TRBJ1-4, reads GAGVSQSPRYKVAKRGQDVALRCDPISGHVSLFWYQQALGQGPEFLTYFQNEAQLDKSGLPSDRFFAERPEGSVSTLKIQRTQQEDSAVYLCASSLDEPQTAPNEKLFFGSGTQLSVL.

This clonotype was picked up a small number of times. For the CDR3, the DNA is TGCAGTGCTAGATCTCAGGGTGTTAACTACGAGCAGTACGTC. It yields the protein CSARSQGVNYEQYV. J is TRBJ2-7 and V is TRBV20-1, with D maybe TRBD1 (5 bases). The germline V gene has CDR1 DFQATT and CDR2 SNEGSKA (reference sequence). The CDR3 runs 14 residues. V shed 2 bases and J shed 3 bases, with 14 bases lying between them.

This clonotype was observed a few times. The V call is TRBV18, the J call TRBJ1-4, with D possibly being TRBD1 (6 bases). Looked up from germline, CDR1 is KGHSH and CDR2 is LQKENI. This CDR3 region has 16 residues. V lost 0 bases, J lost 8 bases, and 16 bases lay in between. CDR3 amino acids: CASSPPLDRHWEKLFF. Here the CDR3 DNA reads TGTGCCAGCTCACCACCACTCGACAGGCACTGGGAAAAACTGTTTTTT.

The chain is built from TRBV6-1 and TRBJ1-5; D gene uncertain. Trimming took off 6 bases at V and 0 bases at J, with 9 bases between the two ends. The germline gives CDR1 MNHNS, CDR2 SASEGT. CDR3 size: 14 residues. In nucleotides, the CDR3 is TGTGCCAGCAGGAGGGAGTATAGCAATCAGCCCCAGCATTTT. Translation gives CASRREYSNQPQHF.

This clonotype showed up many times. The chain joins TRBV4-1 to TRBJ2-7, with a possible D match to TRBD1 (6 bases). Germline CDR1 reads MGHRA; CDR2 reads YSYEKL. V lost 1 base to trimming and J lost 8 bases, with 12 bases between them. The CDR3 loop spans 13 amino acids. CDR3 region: CASSQGWGTQQYV. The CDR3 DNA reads TGCGCCAGCAGCCAAGGTTGGGGGACACAGCAGTACGTC.

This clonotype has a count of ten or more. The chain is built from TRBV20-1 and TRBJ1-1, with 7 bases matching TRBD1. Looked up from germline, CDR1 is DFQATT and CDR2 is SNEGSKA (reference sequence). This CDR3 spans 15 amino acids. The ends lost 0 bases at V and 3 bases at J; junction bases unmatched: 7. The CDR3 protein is CSARDGETGDTEAFF. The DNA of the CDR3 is TGCAGTGCTAGAGATGGGGAAACAGGGGACACTGAAGCTTTCTTT.

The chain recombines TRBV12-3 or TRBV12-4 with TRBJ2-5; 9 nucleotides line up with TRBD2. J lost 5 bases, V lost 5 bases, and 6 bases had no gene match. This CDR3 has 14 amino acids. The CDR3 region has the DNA TGTGCCAGCAGTCCTGGGACTAGCCGGGAGACCCAGTACTTC. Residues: CASSPGTSRETQYF.